These T cell receptor beta chains were read from a single sample in a study of Ad26.COV2.S vaccination and SARS-CoV-2 variants. Profiling relied on immunoSEQ multiplex PCR, and the TCRdb table lists in-frame clones only, not all of them. The table has approximately 90,000 clones, roughly 85% seen once; the top ten hold roughly 15%. This material consisted of peripheral blood, taken after recovery from COVID-19. The receptors stem from a human donor who had recovered from COVID-19. Both conserved end residues are part of each CDR3. A D gene is named only where the DNA matches it firmly. Size values are once, few and many counts, or a class for expanded clones, and some rows have none.

J gene	clone size	V gene	D gene	CDR3 protein	CDR3 DNA
TRBJ1-1	NA	TRBV28	NA	CASSRGILGTEAFF	TGTGCCAGCAGTCGGGGGATCTTGGGCACTGAAGCTTTCTTT
TRBJ2-1	once	TRBV11-3	NA	CASSLVLVSYNEQFF	TGTGCCAGCAGCTTAGTACTAGTCTCCTACAATGAGCAGTTCTTC
TRBJ2-1	NA	TRBV9	NA	CASSVDIPPNDNEQFF	TGTGCCAGCAGCGTAGATATCCCCCCCAACGACAATGAGCAGTTCTTC
TRBJ2-2	NA	TRBV5-1	NA	CASSFVSLSGELFF	TGCGCCAGCAGCTTTGTGTCGCTAAGCGGGGAGCTGTTTTTT
TRBJ1-6	NA	TRBV28	NA	CASSNRQSSYNSPLHF	TGTGCCAGCAGCAACAGACAGAGCTCCTATAATTCACCCCTCCACTTT
TRBJ2-3	few	TRBV10-1	TRBD2	CASRTNPGLARVTDTQYF	TGCGCCAGCAGAACCAATCCGGGACTAGCGCGAGTCACAGATACGCAGTATTTT
TRBJ1-1	NA	TRBV6-5	TRBD1	CASSYGDRGTEAFF	TGTGCCAGCAGTTACGGGGACAGGGGAACTGAAGCTTTCTTT
TRBJ1-6	NA	TRBV28	NA	CASKGFLSSYNSPLHF	TGTGCCAGCAAAGGATTTTTAAGCTCCTATAATTCACCCCTCCACTTT
TRBJ1-5	NA	TRBV28	NA	CASSLGPRYQPQHF	TGTGCCAGCAGTTTGGGACCGAGATATCAGCCCCAGCATTTT
TRBJ1-1	NA	TRBV5-4	NA	CASSLTTTERRTEAFF	TGTGCCAGCAGCTTGACCACTACAGAGAGAAGGACTGAAGCTTTCTTT
TRBJ1-2	NA	TRBV14	NA	CASKFRDEGYTF	TGTGCCAGCAAATTCAGGGATGAGGGCTACACCTTC
TRBJ1-2	NA	TRBV28	TRBD1	CASSFSFRGRNYGYTF	TGTGCCAGCAGTTTCAGTTTTAGGGGGCGGAACTATGGCTACACCTTC
TRBJ2-4	NA	TRBV19	NA	CASREGAGKNIQYF	TGTGCCAGCAGAGAGGGTGCGGGCAAAAACATTCAGTACTTC
TRBJ1-5	NA	TRBV6-5	NA	CATTEVSVNQPQHF	TGTGCCACCACGGAGGTTAGTGTCAATCAGCCCCAGCATTTT
TRBJ2-7	NA	TRBV12-2	NA	CASRLANRDEQYF	TGTGCAAGTCGCTTAGCGAACCGGGACGAGCAGTACTTC
TRBJ2-7	medium-sized	TRBV29-1	NA	CSGRVGDASHEQYF	TGCAGCGGTCGGGTGGGGGACGCCTCACACGAGCAGTACTTC
TRBJ2-5	NA	TRBV3-1/TRBV3-2	NA	CASSQDPGQQETQYF	TGTGCCAGCAGCCAAGATCCGGGGCAGCAAGAGACCCAGTACTTC
TRBJ2-7	NA	TRBV5-4	TRBD1	CASREGTGVGEQYF	TGTGCCTCAAGGGAAGGGACAGGGGTCGGCGAGCAGTACTTC
TRBJ2-7	NA	TRBV28	TRBD2	CASSLLREGYEQYF	TGTGCCAGCAGTTTATTGCGGGAGGGCTACGAGCAGTACTTC
TRBJ2-3	NA	TRBV24-1	NA	CATSPQGIDTQYF	TGTGCCACCAGTCCACAGGGTATAGATACGCAGTATTTT
TRBJ1-2	few	TRBV27	TRBD1	CASSPVDRVGSPQKYGYTF	TGTGCCAGCAGCCCAGTAGACAGGGTGGGTTCCCCGCAGAAGTATGGCTACACCTTC
TRBJ2-3	NA	TRBV10-3	NA	CAISDQEGDTQYF	TGTGCCATCAGTGATCAAGAGGGAGATACGCAGTATTTT
TRBJ1-5	NA	TRBV4-2	NA	CASSQDFGVSNQPQHF	TGTGCCAGCAGCCAAGATTTCGGTGTTAGCAATCAGCCCCAGCATTTT
TRBJ1-3	many	TRBV10-3	NA	CAISEKASERNTIYF	TGTGCCATCAGTGAGAAGGCCTCGGAACGAAACACCATATATTTT
TRBJ2-2	NA	TRBV7-2	TRBD2	CASSPGLGGRATGELFF	TGTGCCAGCAGCCCAGGCCTGGGAGGGAGGGCCACCGGGGAGCTGTTTTTT
TRBJ2-7	NA	TRBV5-1	NA	CASTGLNSYEQYF	TGCGCCAGCACCGGCCTAAACTCCTACGAGCAGTACTTC
TRBJ1-1	NA	TRBV10-1	NA	CASNLRVQGRNTEAFF	TGCGCCAGCAACCTCCGCGTTCAGGGGAGAAACACTGAAGCTTTCTTT